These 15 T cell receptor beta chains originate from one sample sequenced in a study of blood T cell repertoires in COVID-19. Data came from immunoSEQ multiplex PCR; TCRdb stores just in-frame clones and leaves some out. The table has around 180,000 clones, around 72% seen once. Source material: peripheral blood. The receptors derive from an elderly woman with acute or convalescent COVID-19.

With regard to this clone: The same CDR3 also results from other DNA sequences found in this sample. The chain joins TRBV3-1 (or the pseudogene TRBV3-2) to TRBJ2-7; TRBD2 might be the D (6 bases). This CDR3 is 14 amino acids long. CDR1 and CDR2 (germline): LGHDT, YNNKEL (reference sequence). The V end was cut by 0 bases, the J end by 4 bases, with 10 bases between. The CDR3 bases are TGTGCCAGCAGCCAAGACGGGGGTGAATACGAGCAGTACTTC. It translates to CASSQDGGEYEQYF.

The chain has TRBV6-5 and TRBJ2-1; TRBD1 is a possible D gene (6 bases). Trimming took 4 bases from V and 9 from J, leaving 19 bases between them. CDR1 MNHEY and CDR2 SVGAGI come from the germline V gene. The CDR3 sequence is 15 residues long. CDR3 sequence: CASSFQPGRGGEQFF. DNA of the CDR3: TGTGCCAGCAGTTTCCAACCGGGACGAGGGGGTGAGCAGTTCTTC.

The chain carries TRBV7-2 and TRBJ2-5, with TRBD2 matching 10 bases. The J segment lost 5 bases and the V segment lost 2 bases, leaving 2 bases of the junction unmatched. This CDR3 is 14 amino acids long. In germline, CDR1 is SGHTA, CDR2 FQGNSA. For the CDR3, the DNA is TGTGCCAGCAGCTTACCTAGCGGGAGTGAGACCCAGTACTTC. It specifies CASSLPSGSETQYF.

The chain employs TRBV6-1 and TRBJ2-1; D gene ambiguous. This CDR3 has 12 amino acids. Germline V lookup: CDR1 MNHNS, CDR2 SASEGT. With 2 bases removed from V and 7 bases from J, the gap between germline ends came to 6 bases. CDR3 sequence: CASSETVNEQFF. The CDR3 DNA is TGTGCCAGCAGTGAAACGGTAAATGAGCAGTTCTTC.

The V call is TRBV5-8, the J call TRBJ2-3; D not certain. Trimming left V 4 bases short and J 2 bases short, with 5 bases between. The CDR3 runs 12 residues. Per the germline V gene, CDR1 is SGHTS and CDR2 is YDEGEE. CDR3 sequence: CASSPFTDTQYF. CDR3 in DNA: TGTGCCAGCAGCCCCTTCACAGATACGCAGTATTTT.

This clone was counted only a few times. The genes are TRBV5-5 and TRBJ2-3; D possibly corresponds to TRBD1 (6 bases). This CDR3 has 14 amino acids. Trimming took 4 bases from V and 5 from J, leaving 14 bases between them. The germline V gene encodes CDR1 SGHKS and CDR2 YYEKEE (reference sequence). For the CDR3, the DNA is TGTGCCAGCAGCCCCCAGGGGATCAGAGATACGCAGTATTTT. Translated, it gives CASSPQGIRDTQYF.

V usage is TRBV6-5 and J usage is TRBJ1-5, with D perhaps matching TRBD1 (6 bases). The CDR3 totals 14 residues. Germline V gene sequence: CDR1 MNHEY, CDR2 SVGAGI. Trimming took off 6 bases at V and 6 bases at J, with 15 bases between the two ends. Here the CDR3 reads CASRETGGPQPQHF. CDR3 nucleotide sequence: TGTGCCAGCAGAGAGACGGGGGGCCCTCAGCCCCAGCATTTT.

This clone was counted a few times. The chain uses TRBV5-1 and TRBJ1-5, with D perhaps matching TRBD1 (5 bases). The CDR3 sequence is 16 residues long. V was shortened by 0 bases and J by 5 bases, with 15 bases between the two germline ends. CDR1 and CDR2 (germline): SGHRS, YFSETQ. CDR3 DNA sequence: TGCGCCAGCAGCTTGGGGGATAAGGGGCGAGATCAGCCCCAGCATTTT. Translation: CASSLGDKGRDQPQHF.

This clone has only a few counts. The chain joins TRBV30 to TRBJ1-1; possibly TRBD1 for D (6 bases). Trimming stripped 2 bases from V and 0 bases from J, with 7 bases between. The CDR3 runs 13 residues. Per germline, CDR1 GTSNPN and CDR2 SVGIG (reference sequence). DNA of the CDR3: TGTGCCTGGAGTCAGGGGATGAACACTGAAGCTTTCTTT. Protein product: CAWSQGMNTEAFF.

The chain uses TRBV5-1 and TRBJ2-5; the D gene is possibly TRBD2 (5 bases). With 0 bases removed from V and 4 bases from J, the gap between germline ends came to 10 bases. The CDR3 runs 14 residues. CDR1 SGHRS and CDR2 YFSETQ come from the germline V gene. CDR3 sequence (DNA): TGCGCCAGCAGCTTGGGACGAGGACTAGAGACCCAGTACTTC. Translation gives CASSLGRGLETQYF.

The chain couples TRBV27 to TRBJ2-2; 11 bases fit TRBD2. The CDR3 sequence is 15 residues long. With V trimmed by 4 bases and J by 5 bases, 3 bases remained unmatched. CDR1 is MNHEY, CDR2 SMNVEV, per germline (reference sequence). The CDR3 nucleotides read TGTGCCAGCAGTTCTAGCGGGAGGAATACCGGGGAGCTGTTTTTT. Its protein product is CASSSSGRNTGELFF.

This CDR3 is CASSSGQGAPGEQYF. DNA for the CDR3: TGTGCCAGCAGTTCAGGACAGGGGGCGCCGGGGGAGCAGTACTTC. This chain connects TRBV28 to TRBJ2-7; TRBD1 matches at 11 bases. From germline, CDR1 is MDHEN and CDR2 SYDVKM. V trimming: 4 bases; J trimming: 7 bases; junction bases outside the gene matches: 9. The CDR3 sequence is 15 residues long.

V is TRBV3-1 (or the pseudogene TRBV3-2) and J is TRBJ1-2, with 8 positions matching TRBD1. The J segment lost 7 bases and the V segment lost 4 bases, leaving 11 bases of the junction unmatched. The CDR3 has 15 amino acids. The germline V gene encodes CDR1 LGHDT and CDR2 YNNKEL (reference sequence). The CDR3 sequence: CASSPRAGQVSGYTF. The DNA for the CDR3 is TGTGCCAGCAGCCCGCGGGCGGGACAGGTCTCTGGCTACACCTTC.

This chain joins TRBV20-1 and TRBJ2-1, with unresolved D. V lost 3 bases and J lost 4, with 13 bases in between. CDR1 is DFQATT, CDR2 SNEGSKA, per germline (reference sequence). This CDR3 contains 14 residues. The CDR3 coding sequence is TGCAGTGCTAGTCGGCAGCTGACTTACAATGAGCAGTTCTTC. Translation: CSASRQLTYNEQFF.

CDR3 nucleotides: TGTGCCAGCAGCTCTCGGGGTAGCGGGAGAGAACACGAGCAGTACTTC. This sequence encodes CASSSRGSGREHEQYF. The chain combines TRBV7-2 with TRBJ2-7, with 9 bases that match TRBD2. The J segment lost 5 bases and the V segment lost 4 bases, leaving 12 bases of the junction unmatched. Looked up from germline, CDR1 is SGHTA and CDR2 is FQGNSA. The CDR3 sequence is 16 residues long. Drawing the rest from reference TRBV7-2 and TRBJ2-7, the complete variable domain is GAGVSQSPSNKVTEKGKDVELRCDPISGHTALYWYRQSLGQGLEFLIYFQGNSAPDKSGLPSDRFSAERTGGSVSTLTIQRTQQEDSAVYLCASSSRGSGREHEQYFGPGTRLTVT.